This is a list of T cell receptor beta chains from one sample in a study of graft-versus-host responses after intestinal transplantation. Repertoires were generated with immunoSEQ multiplex PCR, while TCRdb's copy carries only in-frame clones and drops some. Of some 45,000 clones detected, around 90% appear once; the ten largest clones hold 4.4%. The sequenced sample was PBMCs, obtained 524 days after transplant. These receptors originate from a human patient who received an intestinal transplant, so some T cells may come from the graft donor. CDR3s include the opening cysteine and the closing phenylalanine or tryptophan. Each record gives: J gene, clone size, D gene, V gene, CDR3 DNA, CDR3 protein. A D gene is named only where the DNA matches it firmly. Clone size appears in some rows only: once, few, many, or a class for an expanded clone.

TRBJ2-2,NA,TRBD1,TRBV6-1,TGTGCCAGCACTTTAGACAGGGCGAACACCGGGGAGCTGTTTTTT,CASTLDRANTGELFF
TRBJ1-1,NA,NA,TRBV19,TGTGCCAGTAGTATAGGGGGGGCGCGGACTGAAGCTTTCTTT,CASSIGGARTEAFF
TRBJ2-5,NA,TRBD1,TRBV5-1,TGCGCCAGCAGCTTGGCACAGGGGGCGGGGGAGACCCAGTACTTC,CASSLAQGAGETQYF
TRBJ2-3,NA,NA,TRBV4-1,TGCGCCAGCAGCCAAGATAGGATAGGCCGGTCCACAGATACGCAGTATTTT,CASSQDRIGRSTDTQYF
TRBJ2-7,NA,NA,TRBV2,TGTGCCAGCAGTGGGTACAGGACATTGACCTACGAGCAGTACTTC,CASSGYRTLTYEQYF
TRBJ1-2,NA,NA,TRBV27,TGTGCCAGCAGTTTATTGGGCAGGGAGAACTATGGCTACACCTTC,CASSLLGRENYGYTF
TRBJ2-7,NA,NA,TRBV7-2,TGTGCCAGCAGCTTACCCGGGAAGGGCGGCGAGCAGTACTTC,CASSLPGKGGEQYF
TRBJ2-7,NA,NA,TRBV11-2,TGTGCCAGCAGCTGGGGTAGCTACCTTCCCCCCTACGAGCAGTACTTC,CASSWGSYLPPYEQYF
TRBJ2-7,NA,NA,TRBV29-1,TGCAGCGTTGGCTTACTAGGGGGCTACGAGCAGTACTTC,CSVGLLGGYEQYF
TRBJ2-5,NA,NA,TRBV2,TGTGCCAGCAGTTTGTTATACTCATCAAAGGAGACCCAGTACTTC,CASSLLYSSKETQYF
TRBJ2-7,NA,NA,TRBV6-1,TGTGCCAGCAGTGTCGACAGCTCCTACGAGCAGTACTTC,CASSVDSSYEQYF
TRBJ1-6,NA,NA,TRBV10-2,TGCGCCAGCAGTGATGGACTAAGCTCCTATAATTCACCCCTCCACTTT,CASSDGLSSYNSPLHF
TRBJ1-5,NA,NA,TRBV5-6,TGTGCCAGCAGCTTGCGAAGTAGCGGCAATCAGCCCCAGCATTTT,CASSLRSSGNQPQHF
TRBJ2-7,NA,NA,TRBV9,TGTGCCAGCAGCGTAGATGCAGGCAGCTCCTACGAGCAGTACTTC,CASSVDAGSSYEQYF
TRBJ2-4,NA,NA,TRBV28,TGTGCCAGCAGTTATATAGCCAAAAACATTCAGTACTTC,CASSYIAKNIQYF
TRBJ1-4,NA,TRBD1,TRBV9,TGTGCCAGCAGCGGACGGACAGGGGACTCAACTAATGAAAAACTGTTTTTT,CASSGRTGDSTNEKLFF
TRBJ2-6,few,TRBD1,TRBV18,TGTGCCAGCTCACGTATCCCGCCGACAGGGGAATCCACTGGGGCCAACGTCCTGACTTTC,CASSRIPPTGESTGANVLTF
TRBJ1-1,NA,NA,TRBV11-2,TGTGCCAGCAGCCGACCCGGGACGCCGCAAGCTTTCTTT,CASSRPGTPQAFF
TRBJ2-5,NA,NA,TRBV6-6,TGTGCCAGCATGCGGGGAGCCGGACTGGGGGCCCAGTACTTC,CASMRGAGLGAQYF
TRBJ2-5,NA,NA,TRBV6-1,TGTGCCAGCAGTGACGTCGGGACCCAGTACTTC,CASSDVGTQYF
TRBJ2-1,NA,NA,TRBV7-3,TGTGCCAGCAGCTTAATTGGCAGGGTGTCGTCCAATGAGCAGTTCTTC,CASSLIGRVSSNEQFF
TRBJ2-2,NA,TRBD1,TRBV27,TGTGCCAGCAGTTGGTCGACAGGGTACACCGGGGAGCTGTTTTTT,CASSWSTGYTGELFF
TRBJ2-7,once,NA,TRBV11-2,TGTGCCAGCAGCTTAGTTGGAGTAGGAAATACCTACGAGCAGTACTTC,CASSLVGVGNTYEQYF
TRBJ2-3,NA,NA,TRBV15,TGTGCCACCAGCAGGCTAGCGAGGTCGGATACGCAGTATTTT,CATSRLARSDTQYF
TRBJ2-1,NA,TRBD1,TRBV4-3,TGCGCCAGCAGCCAGGGACAGGGGGTTAACAATGAGCAGTTCTTC,CASSQGQGVNNEQFF
TRBJ2-5,once,TRBD1,TRBV9,TGTGCCAGCAGCTTGGGACAGGGACAAGAGACCCAGTACTTC,CASSLGQGQETQYF
TRBJ2-5,NA,TRBD1,TRBV2,TGTGCCAGCAGTTTAGACAGGGGTGGAGAGACCCAGTACTTC,CASSLDRGGETQYF
TRBJ2-5,few,TRBD1,TRBV27,TGTGCCAGCAGTGCGGACAGGGGGCTGAAGACCCAGTACTTC,CASSADRGLKTQYF